The present entry profiles one TCR beta chain with its context. Antigen unknown. This specimen belongs to a study of T cell responses to AZD1222 COVID-19 vaccine. Regarding the study as a whole: Most donors were white British and more were female, and clonal diversity was possibly underestimated. Recipients of AZD1222 seropositive at baseline numbered only 5 or 6.

This CDR3 is built from 16 residues. V was pared by 5 bases and J by 7 bases, with 13 bases of the junction left unmatched. Germline lookup yields CDR1 SEHNR and CDR2 FQNEAQ (reference sequence). Clones were sequenced by immunoSEQ multiplex PCR, and TCRdb holds only the in-frame ones, with some missing. The table gives over 120,000 clones; the top ten clones make up 2% to 2.5% of it. Sequencing was carried out using peripheral blood. The receptor's source is an adult in good health. The chain carries TRBV7-9 and TRBJ1-2, with 10 bases matching TRBD1. The CDR3: CASSPYNPGQGSGYTF. The CDR3 nucleotides are TGTGCCAGCAGCCCTTACAACCCGGGACAGGGGAGTGGCTACACCTTC.